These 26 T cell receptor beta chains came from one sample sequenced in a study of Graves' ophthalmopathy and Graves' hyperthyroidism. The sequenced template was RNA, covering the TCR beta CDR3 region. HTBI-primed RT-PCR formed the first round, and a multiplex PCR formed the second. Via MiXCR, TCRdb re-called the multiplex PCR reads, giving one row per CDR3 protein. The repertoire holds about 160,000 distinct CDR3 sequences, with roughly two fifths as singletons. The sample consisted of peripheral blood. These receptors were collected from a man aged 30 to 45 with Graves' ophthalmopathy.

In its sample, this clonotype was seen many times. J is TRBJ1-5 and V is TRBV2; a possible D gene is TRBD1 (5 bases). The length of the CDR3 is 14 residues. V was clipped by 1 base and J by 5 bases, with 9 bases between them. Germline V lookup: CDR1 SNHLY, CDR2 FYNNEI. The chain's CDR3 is CASSEGGGYQPQHF. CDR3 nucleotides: TGTGCCAGCAGTGAAGGTGGGGGGTATCAGCCCCAGCATTTT.

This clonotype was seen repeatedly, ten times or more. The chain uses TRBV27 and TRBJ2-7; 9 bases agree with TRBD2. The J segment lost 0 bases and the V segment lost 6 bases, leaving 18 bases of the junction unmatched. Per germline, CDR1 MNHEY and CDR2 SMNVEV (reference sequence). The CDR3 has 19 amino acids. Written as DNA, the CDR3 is TGTGCCAGCAGGGTTTTTCCCCTAACCGGGACTAGCCTCTCCTACGAGCAGTACTTC. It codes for CASRVFPLTGTSLSYEQYF.

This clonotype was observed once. As DNA, the CDR3 is TGTGCCAGCAGTTTTGGGGCGGGAGAGTCCGGCGAGCAGTACTTC. It encodes CASSFGAGESGEQYF. The rearrangement uses TRBV28 and TRBJ2-7; the match to TRBD2 covers 7 bases. CDR1 and CDR2 from the germline V gene are MDHEN and SYDVKM. The V segment lost 3 bases and the J segment 6 bases; nucleotides outside the gene matches: 11. The CDR3 spans 15 residues.

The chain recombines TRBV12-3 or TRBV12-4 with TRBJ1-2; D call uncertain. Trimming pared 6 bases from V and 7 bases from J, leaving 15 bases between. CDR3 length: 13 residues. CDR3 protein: CASSSTPYSGYTF. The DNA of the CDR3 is TGTGCCAGCAGCTCTACACCCTACTCTGGCTACACCTTC.

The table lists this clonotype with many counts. Here the CDR3 DNA reads TGTGCCAGCGGCGGACTAGCGGGAGGAAAGCAGTACTTC. Protein product: CASGGLAGGKQYF. V is TRBV6-2 or TRBV6-3 and J is TRBJ2-7; TRBD2 matches 14 bases. The CDR3 sequence is 13 residues long. The junction had 5 bases not matched to a gene; V was cut back by 8 bases and J by 8 bases. Per germline, CDR1 MNHEY and CDR2 SVGEGT.

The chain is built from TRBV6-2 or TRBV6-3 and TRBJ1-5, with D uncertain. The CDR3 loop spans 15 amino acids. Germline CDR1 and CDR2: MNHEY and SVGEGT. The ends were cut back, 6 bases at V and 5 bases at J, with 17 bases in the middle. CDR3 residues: CASRGIRGMDQPQHF. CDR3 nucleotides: TGTGCCAGCAGGGGTATCCGGGGTATGGATCAGCCCCAGCATTTT.

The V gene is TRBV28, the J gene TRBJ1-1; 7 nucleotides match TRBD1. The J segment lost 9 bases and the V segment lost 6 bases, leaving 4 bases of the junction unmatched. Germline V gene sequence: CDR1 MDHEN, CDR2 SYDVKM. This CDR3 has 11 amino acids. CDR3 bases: TGTGCCAGCAGGGGGACAGCTCAAGCTTTCTTT. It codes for CASRGTAQAFF. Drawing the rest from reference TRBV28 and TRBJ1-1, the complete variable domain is DVKVTQSSRYLVKRTGEKVFLECVQDMDHENMFWYRQDPGLGLRLIYFSYDVKMKEKGDIPEGYSVSREKKERFSLILESASTNQTSMYLCASRGTAQAFFGQGTRLTVV.

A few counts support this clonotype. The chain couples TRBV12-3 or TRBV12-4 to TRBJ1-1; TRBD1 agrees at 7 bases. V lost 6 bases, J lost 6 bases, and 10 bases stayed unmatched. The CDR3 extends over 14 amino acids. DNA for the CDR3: TGTGCCAGCAGACCGAGGGACAGCAGGGCTGAAGCTTTCTTT. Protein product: CASRPRDSRAEAFF.

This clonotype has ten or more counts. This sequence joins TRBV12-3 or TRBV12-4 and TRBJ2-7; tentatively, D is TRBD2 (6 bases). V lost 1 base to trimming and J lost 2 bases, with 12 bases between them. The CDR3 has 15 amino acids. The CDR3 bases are TGTGCCAGCAGTTTAGAGGAGGGACCAACCTACGAGCAGTACTTC. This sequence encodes CASSLEEGPTYEQYF.

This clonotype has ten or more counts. CDR3 in amino acids: CASTPMGAGDYGYTF. In DNA form, the CDR3 reads TGTGCCAGCACCCCTATGGGGGCAGGGGACTATGGCTACACCTTC. The genes are TRBV28 and TRBJ1-2; tentative D call: TRBD1 (6 bases). The germline CDR1 and CDR2 sequences are MDHEN and SYDVKM. This CDR3 has 15 residues. V lost 7 bases and J 3 bases, leaving 18 bases between the germline ends.

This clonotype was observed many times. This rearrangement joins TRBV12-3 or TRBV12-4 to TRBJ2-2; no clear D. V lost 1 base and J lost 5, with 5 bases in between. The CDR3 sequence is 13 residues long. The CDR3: CASSLVVTGELFF. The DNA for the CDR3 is TGTGCCAGCAGTTTAGTCGTGACCGGGGAGCTGTTTTTT.

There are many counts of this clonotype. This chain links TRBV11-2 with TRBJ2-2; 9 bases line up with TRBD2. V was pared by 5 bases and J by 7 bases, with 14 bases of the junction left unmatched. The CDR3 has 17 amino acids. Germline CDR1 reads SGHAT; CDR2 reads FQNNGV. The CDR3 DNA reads TGTGCCAGCAGCATCTCCCGGACTAGCGAAAGAGGCGGGGAGCTGTTTTTT. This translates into CASSISRTSERGGELFF.

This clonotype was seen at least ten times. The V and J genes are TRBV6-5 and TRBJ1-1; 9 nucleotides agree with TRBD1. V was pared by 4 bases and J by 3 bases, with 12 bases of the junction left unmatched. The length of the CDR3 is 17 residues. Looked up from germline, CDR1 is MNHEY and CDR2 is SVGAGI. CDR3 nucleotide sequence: TGTGCCAGCAGTTCCAGTCCGGGACAGGGAGCAGACACTGAAGCTTTCTTT. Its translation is CASSSSPGQGADTEAFF.

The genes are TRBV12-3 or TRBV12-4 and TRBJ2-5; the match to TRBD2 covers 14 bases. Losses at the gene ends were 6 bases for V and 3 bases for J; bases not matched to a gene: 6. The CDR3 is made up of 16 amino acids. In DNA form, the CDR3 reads TGTGCCAGCAGCCCCGGGACTAGCGGGGGTGAAGAGACCCAGTACTTC. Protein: CASSPGTSGGEETQYF.

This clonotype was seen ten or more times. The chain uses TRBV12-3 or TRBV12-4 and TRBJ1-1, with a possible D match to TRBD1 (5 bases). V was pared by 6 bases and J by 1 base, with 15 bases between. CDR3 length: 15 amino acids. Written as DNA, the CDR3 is TGTGCCAGCAGAGGGGCCGGAACAGCGAACACTGAAGCTTTCTTT. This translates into CASRGAGTANTEAFF.

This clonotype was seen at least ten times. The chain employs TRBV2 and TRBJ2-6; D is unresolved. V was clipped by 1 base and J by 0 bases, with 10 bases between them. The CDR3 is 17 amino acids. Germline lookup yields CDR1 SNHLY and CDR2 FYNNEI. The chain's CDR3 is CASSEGRRRSGANVLTF. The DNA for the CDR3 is TGTGCCAGCAGTGAAGGACGGCGGCGCTCTGGGGCCAACGTCCTGACTTTC. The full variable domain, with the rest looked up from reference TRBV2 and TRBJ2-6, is EPEVTQTPSHQVTQMGQEVILRCVPISNHLYFYWYRQILGQKVEFLVSFYNNEISEKSEIFDDQFSVERPDGSNFTLKIRSTKLEDSAMYFCASSEGRRRSGANVLTFGAGSRLTVL.

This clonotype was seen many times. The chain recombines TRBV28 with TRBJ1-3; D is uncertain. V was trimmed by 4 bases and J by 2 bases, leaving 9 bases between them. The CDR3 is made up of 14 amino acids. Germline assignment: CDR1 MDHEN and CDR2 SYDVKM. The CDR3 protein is CASSSVRAGNTIYF. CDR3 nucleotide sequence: TGTGCCAGCAGTTCAGTCCGGGCTGGAAACACCATATATTTT.

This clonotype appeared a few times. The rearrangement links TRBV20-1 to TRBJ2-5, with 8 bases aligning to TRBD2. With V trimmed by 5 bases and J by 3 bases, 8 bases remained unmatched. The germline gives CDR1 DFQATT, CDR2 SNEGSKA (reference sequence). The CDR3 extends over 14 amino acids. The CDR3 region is CSAVAGTREETQYF. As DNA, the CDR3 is TGCAGTGCTGTAGCCGGGACTAGGGAAGAGACCCAGTACTTC.

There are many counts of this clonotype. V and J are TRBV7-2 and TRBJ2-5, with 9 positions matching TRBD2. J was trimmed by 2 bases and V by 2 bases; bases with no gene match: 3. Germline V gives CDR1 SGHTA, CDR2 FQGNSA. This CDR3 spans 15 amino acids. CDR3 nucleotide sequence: TGTGCCAGCAGCTTACTAGCGGGGCGACAAGAGACCCAGTACTTC. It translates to CASSLLAGRQETQYF.

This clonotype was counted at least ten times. The CDR3 protein is CASSHLGGTQYF. The DNA of the CDR3 is TGCGCCAGCAGTCATCTAGGTGGGACCCAGTACTTC. The chain recombines TRBV4-1 with TRBJ2-5; the D is unclear. The CDR3 spans 12 residues. The V gene's germline CDR1 is MGHRA and CDR2 YSYEKL. Trimming shortened V by 6 bases and J by 7 bases, and 12 bases separated the two germline ends.

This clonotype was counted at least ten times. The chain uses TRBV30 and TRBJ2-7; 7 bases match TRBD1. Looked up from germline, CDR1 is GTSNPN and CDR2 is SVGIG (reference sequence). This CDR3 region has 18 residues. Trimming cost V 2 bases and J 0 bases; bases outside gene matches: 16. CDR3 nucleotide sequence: TGTGCCTGGAGTCCCAATTTCATTACAGGGGCTATCTCCTACGAGCAGTACTTC. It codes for CAWSPNFITGAISYEQYF.

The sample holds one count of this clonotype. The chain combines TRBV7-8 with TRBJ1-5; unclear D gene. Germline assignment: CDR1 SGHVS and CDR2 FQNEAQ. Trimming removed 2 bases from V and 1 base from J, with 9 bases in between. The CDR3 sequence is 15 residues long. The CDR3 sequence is CASSLKGQSNQPQHF. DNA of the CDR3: TGTGCCAGCAGCTTAAAAGGTCAGAGCAATCAGCCCCAGCATTTT.

CDR3 bases: TGTGCCAGCAGCTTCAAGAAAGCAAGCGGGAGGGCTTACGGGGCCAACGTCCTGACTTTC. Translation gives CASSFKKASGRAYGANVLTF. This chain joins TRBV13 and TRBJ2-6, with 10 bases matching TRBD2. Germline V lookup: CDR1 PRHDT, CDR2 FYEKMQ (reference sequence). J gave up 4 bases and V 3 bases, and 15 bases lay outside the gene matches. The CDR3 is 20 amino acids.

CDR3: CASRPGVEVSGSPYEQYF. The CDR3 DNA is TGTGCCAGCAGGCCCGGGGTGGAGGTCAGCGGGAGTCCGTACGAGCAGTACTTC. This chain links TRBV6-2 or TRBV6-3 with TRBJ2-7; 8 positions agree with TRBD2. The CDR3 sequence is 18 residues long. Per germline, CDR1 MNHEY and CDR2 SVGEGT. V lost 6 bases, J lost 4 bases, and 20 bases stayed unmatched.

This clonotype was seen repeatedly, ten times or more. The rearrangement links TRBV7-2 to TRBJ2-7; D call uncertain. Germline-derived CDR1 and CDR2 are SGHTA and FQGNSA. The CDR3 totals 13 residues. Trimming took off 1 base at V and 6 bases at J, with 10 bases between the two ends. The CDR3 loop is CASSLEGNFEQYF. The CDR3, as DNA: TGTGCCAGCAGCTTAGAAGGCAACTTCGAGCAGTACTTC.

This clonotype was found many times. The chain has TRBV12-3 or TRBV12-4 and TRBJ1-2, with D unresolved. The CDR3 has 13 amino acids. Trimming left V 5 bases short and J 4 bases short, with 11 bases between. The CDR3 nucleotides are TGTGCCAGCAGTGCCTACCCATCCTATGGCTACACCTTC. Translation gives CASSAYPSYGYTF.